This T cell receptor beta chain was identified in a study of T cell changes during pregnancy in multiple sclerosis. The table came from immunoSEQ multiplex PCR; TCRdb's copy has only in-frame clones and leaves some out. The sample records approximately 40,000 clones, 90% being singletons. The clonotype comes from a female donor with multiple sclerosis, enrolled in a pregnancy study. Sequences were derived from CD4+ T cells from peripheral blood mononuclear cells, sampled before pregnancy.

DNA for the CDR3: TGTGCCAGCAGTGAGACAGAACCGATCTATGGCTACACCTTC. Protein sequence: CASSETEPIYGYTF. The rearrangement joins TRBV2 to TRBJ1-2, with D maybe TRBD1 (5 bases). The CDR3 has 14 amino acids. V shed 3 bases and J shed 4 bases, with 12 bases lying between them. Germline lookup yields CDR1 SNHLY and CDR2 FYNNEI.